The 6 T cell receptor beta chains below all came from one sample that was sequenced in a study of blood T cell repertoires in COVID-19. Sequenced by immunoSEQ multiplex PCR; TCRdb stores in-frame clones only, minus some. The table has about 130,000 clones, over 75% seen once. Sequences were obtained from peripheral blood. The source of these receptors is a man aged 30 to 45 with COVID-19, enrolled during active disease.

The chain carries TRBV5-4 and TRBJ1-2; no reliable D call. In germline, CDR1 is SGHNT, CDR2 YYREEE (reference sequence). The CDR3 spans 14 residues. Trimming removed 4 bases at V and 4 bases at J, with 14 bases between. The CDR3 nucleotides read TGTGCCAGCAGCGATTCGGGGAGAGGCTATGGCTACACCTTC. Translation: CASSDSGRGYGYTF.

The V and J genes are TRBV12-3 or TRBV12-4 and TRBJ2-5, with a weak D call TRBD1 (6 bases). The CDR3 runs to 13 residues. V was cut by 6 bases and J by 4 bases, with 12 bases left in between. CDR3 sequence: CASSLDRRETQYF. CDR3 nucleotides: TGTGCCAGCAGCCTAGACAGGCGAGAGACCCAGTACTTC.

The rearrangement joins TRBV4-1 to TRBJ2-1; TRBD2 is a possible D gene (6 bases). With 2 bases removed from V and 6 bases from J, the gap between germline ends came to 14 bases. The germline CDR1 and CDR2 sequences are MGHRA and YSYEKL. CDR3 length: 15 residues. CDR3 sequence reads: CASSQLGRTSNEQFF. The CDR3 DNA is TGCGCCAGCAGCCAACTAGGGAGGACCTCCAATGAGCAGTTCTTC.

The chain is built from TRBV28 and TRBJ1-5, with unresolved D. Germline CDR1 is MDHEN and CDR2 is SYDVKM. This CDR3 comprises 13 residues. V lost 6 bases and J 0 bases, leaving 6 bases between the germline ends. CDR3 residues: CASRDYSNQPQHF. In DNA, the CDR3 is TGTGCCAGCAGGGACTATAGCAATCAGCCCCAGCATTTT. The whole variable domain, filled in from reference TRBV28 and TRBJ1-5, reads DVKVTQSSRYLVKRTGEKVFLECVQDMDHENMFWYRQDPGLGLRLIYFSYDVKMKEKGDIPEGYSVSREKKERFSLILESASTNQTSMYLCASRDYSNQPQHFGDGTRLSIL.

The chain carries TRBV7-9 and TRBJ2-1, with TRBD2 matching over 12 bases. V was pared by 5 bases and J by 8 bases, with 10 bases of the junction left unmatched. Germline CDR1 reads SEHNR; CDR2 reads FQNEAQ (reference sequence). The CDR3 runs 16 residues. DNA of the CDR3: TGTGCCAGCAGCACCCAATCTAGCGGGGGGGCCCATGAGCAGTTCTTC. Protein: CASSTQSSGGAHEQFF.

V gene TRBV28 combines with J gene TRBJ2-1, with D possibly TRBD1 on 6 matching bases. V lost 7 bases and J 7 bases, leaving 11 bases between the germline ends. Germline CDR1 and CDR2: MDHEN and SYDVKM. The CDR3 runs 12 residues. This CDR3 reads CASTRDKNEQFF. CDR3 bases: TGTGCCAGCACACGGGACAAGAATGAGCAGTTCTTC. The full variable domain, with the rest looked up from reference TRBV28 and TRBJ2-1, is DVKVTQSSRYLVKRTGEKVFLECVQDMDHENMFWYRQDPGLGLRLIYFSYDVKMKEKGDIPEGYSVSREKKERFSLILESASTNQTSMYLCASTRDKNEQFFGPGTRLTVL.